Below, 29 T cell receptor beta chains from the same sample are listed, as sequenced in a study of cytomegalovirus exposure and HLA in healthy donors. This PCR relied on a set of 60 Vbeta primers and 13 Jbeta primers. Using immunoSEQ multiplex PCR, the repertoire was profiled, and TCRdb retains in-frame clones only, with some absent. The sample includes some 120,000 clones, about four fifths of them seen just once. Sequencing used PBMCs. The receptors originated from a woman aged 30 to 39 in good health and CMV-seronegative.

The V and J genes are TRBV5-1 and TRBJ2-7, with D perhaps matching TRBD2 (6 bases). V lost 5 bases and J 7 bases, leaving 16 bases between the germline ends. CDR1 SGHRS and CDR2 YFSETQ come from the germline V gene. This CDR3 comprises 13 residues. CDR3 loop: CASRLRDSGEQYF. CDR3 nucleotides: TGCGCCAGCAGGCTCAGGGACTCCGGTGAGCAGTACTTC.

This sequence joins TRBV30 and TRBJ1-4; 7 bases are a match to TRBD1. V lost 4 bases, J lost 8 bases, and 4 bases stayed unmatched. The CDR3 spans 12 residues. Germline-derived CDR1 and CDR2 are GTSNPN and SVGIG (reference sequence). Written as DNA, the CDR3 is TGTGCCTGGAAAGGACAGGCCGAAAAACTGTTTTTT. Residues: CAWKGQAEKLFF.

CDR3 loop: CASSQEAGRYEQYF. The CDR3 region has the DNA TGCGCCAGCAGCCAAGAGGCAGGGCGGTACGAGCAGTACTTC. The genes are TRBV4-1 and TRBJ2-7; TRBD1 might be the D (5 bases). This CDR3 spans 14 amino acids. Germline values: CDR1 MGHRA, CDR2 YSYEKL. The ends were cut back, 0 bases at V and 4 bases at J, with 10 bases in the middle.

In this sample, this clone turned up a few times. The V gene is TRBV4-3, the J gene TRBJ2-1, with 12 positions matching TRBD2. The germline V gene has CDR1 LGHNA and CDR2 YSLEER. This CDR3 region has 22 residues. The junction had 20 bases not matched to a gene; V was cut back by 5 bases and J by 0 bases. The CDR3 here is CASSVRPPGIGTSGFSYNEQFF. CDR3 DNA sequence: TGCGCCAGCAGCGTTCGCCCCCCGGGGATCGGGACTAGCGGGTTCTCCTACAATGAGCAGTTCTTC.

This clone appeared a few times. The rearrangement uses TRBV4-1 and TRBJ1-2; unclear D gene. The germline V and J ends were trimmed by 2 bases and 8 bases, with 21 bases remaining between them. The CDR3 consists of 16 residues. Germline V gene lookup returns CDR1 MGHRA and CDR2 YSYEKL. The CDR3 region is CASSQPPSQSGRGYTF. DNA for the CDR3: TGCGCCAGCAGCCAACCCCCCAGTCAGTCTGGCAGAGGCTACACCTTC.

The table lists this clone with a few counts. This sequence joins TRBV2 and TRBJ1-5, with D perhaps TRBD1 (6 bases). The CDR3 consists of 13 residues. Trimming shortened V by 9 bases and J by 4 bases, and 13 bases separated the two germline ends. Germline V lookup: CDR1 SNHLY, CDR2 FYNNEI. The CDR3, as DNA: TGTGCCAGTGGACAGCTCGGGAATCAGCCCCAGCATTTT. It translates to CASGQLGNQPQHF.

The CDR3 here is CASSGAYGYTF. DNA for the CDR3: TGTGCCAGCAGTGGGGCCTATGGCTACACCTTC. The V gene is TRBV25-1, the J gene TRBJ1-2, with D unclear. The CDR3 totals 11 residues. Germline lookup yields CDR1 MGHDK and CDR2 SYGVNS. V lost 4 bases, J lost 4 bases, and 4 bases lay in between.

The chain links TRBV15 to TRBJ1-2, with a possible D match to TRBD1 (6 bases). The CDR3 is 14 amino acids. Germline V lookup: CDR1 LNHNV, CDR2 YYDKDF (reference sequence). Trimming took 0 bases from V and 3 from J, leaving 8 bases between them. The CDR3 sequence is CATSREGADYGYTF. In DNA, the CDR3 is TGTGCCACCAGCAGAGAGGGGGCTGACTATGGCTACACCTTC.

The rearrangement uses TRBV29-1 and TRBJ1-5; no firm D call. The germline V and J ends were trimmed by 6 bases and 0 bases, with 6 bases remaining between them. Germline V gives CDR1 SQVTM, CDR2 ANQGSEA. The CDR3 spans 12 residues. CDR3: CSVGVSNQPQHF. CDR3 sequence (DNA): TGCAGCGTAGGAGTTAGCAATCAGCCCCAGCATTTT.

V usage is TRBV18 and J usage is TRBJ2-5; 10 bases agree with TRBD1. Germline trimming cut 3 bases from V and 5 bases from J; bases unmatched to any gene: 9. CDR1 KGHSH and CDR2 LQKENI come from the germline V gene. The CDR3 has 16 amino acids. The CDR3, as DNA: TGTGCCAGCTCACCGGGGGACAGGGGTCATCAGGAGACCCAGTACTTC. Its protein product is CASSPGDRGHQETQYF.

CDR3 region: CASRLAPAGGYRETQYF. CDR3 DNA sequence: TGTGCAAGTCGCTTGGCTCCTGCCGGGGGGTATCGGGAGACCCAGTACTTC. The chain uses TRBV12-2 and TRBJ2-5; TRBD2, the table's D call, was not compared with the DNA. TRBV12-2 is a documented pseudogene. This CDR3 has 17 residues.

The chain joins TRBV7-9 to TRBJ2-5; 7 bases match TRBD1. Germline CDR1 SEHNR, CDR2 FQNEAQ (reference sequence). V lost 4 bases to trimming and J lost 2 bases; unmatched junction nucleotides: 7. CDR3 length: 15 residues. The CDR3 sequence: CASSSQTGWQETQYF. As DNA, the CDR3 is TGTGCCAGCAGCTCTCAGACAGGGTGGCAAGAGACCCAGTACTTC.

This chain uses TRBV9 with TRBJ2-5; D possibly corresponds to TRBD2 (6 bases). Trimming shortened V by 0 bases and J by 0 bases, and 9 bases separated the two germline ends. The CDR3 has 15 amino acids. CDR1 and CDR2 from the germline V gene are SGDLS and YYNGEE. The CDR3 here is CASSVVGGNQETQYF. The CDR3 DNA follows: TGTGCCAGCAGCGTAGTGGGGGGAAACCAAGAGACCCAGTACTTC.

For this clone: An end of the junction differs from the germline gene, which may be a read error. V and J are TRBV11-2 and TRBJ2-7; 13 positions agree with TRBD2. The CDR3 spans 17 residues. The germline CDR1 and CDR2 sequences are SGHAT and FQNNGV. The CDR3 DNA reads TGTGCCAGCAGCGTAGAATGGACTAGCGGGAGCTCCTACGAGCAGTACTTC. Translation: CASSVEWTSGSSYEQYF. The full variable domain, its missing parts supplied by reference TRBV11-2 and TRBJ2-7, is EAGVAQSPRYKIIEKRQSVAFWCNPISGHATLYWYQQILGQGPKLLIQFQNNGVVDDSQLPKDRFSAERLKGVDSTLKIQPAKLEDSAVYLCASSVEWTSGSSYEQYFGPGTRLTVT.

V is TRBV30 and J is TRBJ2-1, with D perhaps matching TRBD2 (5 bases). Between the trimmed V and J ends, which lost 2 bases and 8 bases, there was a span of 10 bases. This CDR3 comprises 12 residues. From germline, CDR1 is GTSNPN and CDR2 SVGIG (reference sequence). The CDR3 DNA is TGTGCCTGGAGTCCCGGACTCGATGAGCAGTTCTTC. It specifies CAWSPGLDEQFF.

The gene calls are TRBV7-3 and TRBJ2-4, with TRBD2 matching over 8 bases. The ends lost 0 bases at V and 8 bases at J; junction bases unmatched: 6. The CDR3 totals 15 residues. Germline V gene data show CDR1 as SGHTA and CDR2 as FQGTGA. CDR3 residues: CASSLTAGAGDIQYF. CDR3 nucleotide sequence: TGTGCCAGCAGCTTAACAGCGGGAGCAGGGGACATTCAGTACTTC.

J is TRBJ2-1 and V is TRBV6-4; 9 nucleotides agree with TRBD2. CDR1 and CDR2 from the germline V gene are MRHNA and SNTAGT. J was trimmed by 9 bases and V by 3 bases; bases with no gene match: 6. The CDR3 extends over 14 amino acids. The CDR3 here is CASSEGTSLGEQFF. CDR3 sequence (DNA): TGTGCCAGCAGTGAAGGGACTAGCCTCGGTGAGCAGTTCTTC.

The rearrangement links TRBV5-8 to TRBJ2-2; TRBD2 aligns across 9 bases. The CDR3 contains 15 residues. The J segment lost 0 bases and the V segment lost 6 bases, leaving 3 bases of the junction unmatched. Germline loops: CDR1 SGHTS, CDR2 YDEGEE. The CDR3 loop reads CASNPSGANTGELFF. CDR3 nucleotides: TGTGCCAGCAACCCTAGCGGGGCGAACACCGGGGAGCTGTTTTTT.

V usage is TRBV6-1 and J usage is TRBJ1-5, with D possibly being TRBD1 (5 bases). Trimming took 2 bases from V and 2 from J, leaving 7 bases between them. The CDR3 contains 14 residues. The germline V gene has CDR1 MNHNS and CDR2 SASEGT. The CDR3 is CASSEIGGNQPQHF. The CDR3 region has the DNA TGTGCCAGCAGTGAAATAGGGGGCAATCAGCCCCAGCATTTT.

This clone was observed a single time. The junction departs from germline at one end; a sequencing error may be responsible. The chain has TRBV7-2 and TRBJ2-1; 8 bases are a match to TRBD2. This CDR3 is 12 amino acids long. The germline V gene has CDR1 SGHTA and CDR2 FQGNSA. The CDR3 bases are TGTGCCAGCAGCCCCCGAGCGGGAGAATGGATCTTC. Its protein is CASSPRAGEWIF.

The V gene is TRBV7-9, the J gene TRBJ1-5, with D possibly being TRBD1 (6 bases). In germline, CDR1 is SEHNR, CDR2 FQNEAQ (reference sequence). The CDR3 has 16 residues. The V gene lost 0 bases and the J gene lost 5 bases, with 14 bases spanning the gap. CDR3 region: CASSLADRLADQPQHF. CDR3 nucleotides: TGTGCCAGCAGCTTAGCTGACAGGCTGGCGGATCAGCCCCAGCATTTT. The whole variable domain, filled in from reference TRBV7-9 and TRBJ1-5, reads DTGVSQNPRHKITKRGQNVTFRCDPISEHNRLYWYRQTLGQGPEFLTYFQNEAQLEKSRLLSDRFSAERPKGSFSTLEIQRTEQGDSAMYLCASSLADRLADQPQHFGDGTRLSIL.

This chain links TRBV28 with TRBJ2-1; D may be TRBD1 (8 bases). Trimming shortened V by 4 bases and J by 5 bases, and 24 bases separated the two germline ends. This CDR3 is 18 amino acids long. Germline CDR1 MDHEN, CDR2 SYDVKM. The CDR3 DNA sequence: TGTGCCAGCAGTTGGACAGGGCCTCCTAGCGGATCAAACAATGAGCAGTTCTTC. Its protein is CASSWTGPPSGSNNEQFF.

The chain combines TRBV7-6 with TRBJ1-4; D is unresolved. The CDR3 totals 16 residues. Per the germline V gene, CDR1 is SGHVS and CDR2 is FNYEAQ. The V end was cut by 1 base, the J end by 0 bases, with 9 bases between. CDR3 sequence reads: CASSLGLQSTNEKLFF. CDR3 in DNA: TGTGCCAGCAGCTTAGGTTTGCAGTCAACTAATGAAAAACTGTTTTTT.

The gene calls are TRBV19 and TRBJ2-3; 8 bases line up with TRBD1. The germline V gene has CDR1 LNHDA and CDR2 SQIVND (reference sequence). Losses at the gene ends were 3 bases for V and 0 bases for J; bases not matched to a gene: 5. There are 16 residues in the CDR3. CDR3 loop: CASSILRTGSTDTQYF. For the CDR3, the DNA is TGTGCCAGTAGTATTCTCCGGACAGGGAGCACAGATACGCAGTATTTT. Full variable domain (remainder filled in from reference TRBV19 and TRBJ2-3): DGGITQSPKYLFRKEGQNVTLSCEQNLNHDAMYWYRQDPGQGLRLIYYSQIVNDFQKGDIAEGYSVSREKKESFPLTVTSAQKNPTAFYLCASSILRTGSTDTQYFGPGTRLTVL.

The J gene is TRBJ2-1, the V gene TRBV4-1, with D perhaps matching TRBD2 (6 bases). Germline V lookup: CDR1 MGHRA, CDR2 YSYEKL. Trimming removed 4 bases from V and 7 bases from J, with 11 bases in between. CDR3 length: 13 amino acids. For the CDR3, the DNA is TGCGCCAGCAGCCCGGGACTTCTTAATGAGCAGTTCTTC. It encodes CASSPGLLNEQFF.

This chain links TRBV18 with TRBJ1-3, with 8 bases lining up with TRBD1. The J segment lost 3 bases and the V segment lost 3 bases, leaving 4 bases of the junction unmatched. Germline assignment: CDR1 KGHSH and CDR2 LQKENI. This CDR3 comprises 15 residues. The CDR3: CASSPGGQGGNTIYF. The CDR3 DNA sequence: TGTGCCAGCTCACCCGGCGGACAGGGTGGAAACACCATATATTTT.

This clone was seen only a few times. The chain is built from TRBV9 and TRBJ1-1; 11 bases align to TRBD1. There are 15 residues in the CDR3. Germline V gene sequence: CDR1 SGDLS, CDR2 YYNGEE. V lost 3 bases to trimming and J lost 4 bases; unmatched junction nucleotides: 5. As DNA, the CDR3 is TGTGCCAGCAGCGAGGGGGGGACAGGGGGCACTGAAGCTTTCTTT. Protein: CASSEGGTGGTEAFF.

A few counts support this clone. The chain has TRBV19 and TRBJ2-1; 7 bases line up with TRBD1. This CDR3 spans 13 amino acids. V lost 5 bases and J lost 4; bases outside the gene matches: 2. The germline gives CDR1 LNHDA, CDR2 SQIVND (reference sequence). CDR3 DNA sequence: TGTGCCAGTAGTCGGACAGGTTACAATGAGCAGTTCTTC. Protein product: CASSRTGYNEQFF.

The chain employs TRBV28 and TRBJ2-7, with D possibly matching TRBD1 (5 bases). Germline loops: CDR1 MDHEN, CDR2 SYDVKM. V was clipped by 8 bases and J by 2 bases, with 10 bases between them. The CDR3 extends over 12 amino acids. CDR3 bases: TGTGCCAGCGGTTCAGGGCCCTACGAGCAGTACTTC. This sequence encodes CASGSGPYEQYF.